Sequencing of this T cell receptor beta chain was carried out in a study of identical twins. This CDR3 is built from 14 residues. V lost 5 bases to trimming and J lost 5 bases, with 14 bases between them. Germline CDR1 and CDR2: SGHTA and FQGNSA. TCRdb analysed the 5' RACE reads with MiXCR anew, one entry per CDR3 protein. This sample has about 890,000 distinct CDR3 sequences, with more than 9% found just once. Study-level points and caveats: Memory repertoires showed no such pattern, whereas abundant cord blood beta clonotypes carried fewer insertions.

This clonotype was detected only a few times. Its cognate antigen is unknown. These data are also associated with another study on yellow fever vaccine responses in identical twins.

The chain employs TRBV7-2 and TRBJ2-3, with D perhaps TRBD2 (5 bases). What was sequenced was PBMCs. This TCR was sampled from a woman between 18 and 30 years old in good health. CDR3 in amino acids: CASSTRRPGDTQYF. CDR3 in DNA: TGTGCCAGCAGCACACGGAGGCCGGGAGATACGCAGTATTTT.